The 6 T cell receptor beta chains below all came from one sample that was sequenced in a study of T cell changes during pregnancy in multiple sclerosis (dated by TCRdb to the late 2010s). Libraries were built with the immunoSEQ multiplex PCR assay. This immuneACCESS table, as held by TCRdb, lists in-frame sequences with V and J called but not all clones. Of the missing ones, under half trace to an unresolved V gene in checked studies; the others have no known cause. This sample lists 35,000 to 45,000 clones; approximately 93% were detected once. Around 8.8% of the sample is in the top ten clones. This specimen was CD8+ T cells from peripheral blood mononuclear cells, taken in the third trimester of pregnancy. These receptors originate from a female donor with multiple sclerosis, enrolled in a pregnancy study.

This chain connects TRBV27 to TRBJ2-7; tentative D call: TRBD2 (5 bases). Germline V gives CDR1 MNHEY, CDR2 SMNVEV (reference sequence). The V end was cut by 4 bases, the J end by 4 bases, with 14 bases between. The CDR3 contains 14 residues. Here the CDR3 reads CASSSHLGRYEQYF. The CDR3 nucleotides are TGTGCCAGCAGTTCTCACCTGGGGAGATACGAGCAGTACTTC.

This clone was seen only once. The J gene is TRBJ2-2, the V gene TRBV4-2; 10 nucleotides align to TRBD2. Germline-derived CDR1 and CDR2 are LGHNA and YNFKEQ. The CDR3 length is 19 residues. The V segment lost 0 bases and the J segment 5 bases; nucleotides outside the gene matches: 12. The CDR3 bases are TGTGCCAGCAGCCAAGATCTGCGAGCGGGGGGGCCCAGGACCGGGGAGCTGTTTTTT. It codes for CASSQDLRAGGPRTGELFF.

The CDR3 region is CAWSPALRLAGEHNEQFF. CDR3 DNA sequence: TGTGCCTGGAGTCCGGCCCTCAGACTAGCGGGGGAACACAATGAGCAGTTCTTC. This chain connects TRBV30 to TRBJ2-1; TRBD2 matches 12 bases. Germline CDR1 is GTSNPN and CDR2 is SVGIG (reference sequence). The J segment lost 5 bases and the V segment lost 2 bases, leaving 13 bases of the junction unmatched. The CDR3 consists of 18 residues.

The gene calls are TRBV9 and TRBJ2-5, with TRBD1 identical over 7 bases. CDR3 size: 17 residues. Germline V gene data show CDR1 as SGDLS and CDR2 as YYNGEE. The junction had 17 bases not matched to a gene; V was cut back by 4 bases and J by 5 bases. The CDR3 reads CASSHPPGDSRAETQYF. Written as DNA, the CDR3 is TGTGCCAGCAGCCACCCCCCCGGGGACAGTAGGGCGGAGACCCAGTACTTC.

V usage is TRBV9 and J usage is TRBJ1-2; 7 bases agree with TRBD1. The germline CDR1 and CDR2 sequences are SGDLS and YYNGEE. V was pared by 4 bases and J by 5 bases, with 11 bases of the junction left unmatched. The CDR3 runs 15 residues. The DNA for the CDR3 is TGTGCCAGCAGCCCTCGGGACAGAGACATTTATGGCTACACCTTC. Its translation: CASSPRDRDIYGYTF.

V gene TRBV6-1 combines with J gene TRBJ1-1; D is uncertain. V was cut by 3 bases and J by 5 bases, with 10 bases left in between. The CDR3 has 13 residues. Germline values: CDR1 MNHNS, CDR2 SASEGT. The CDR3, as DNA: TGTGCCAGCAGTGATTGGGGAGGTACTGAAGCTTTCTTT. This translates into CASSDWGGTEAFF.